One TCR beta chain is described in this entry. This entry comes from a study of blood T cell repertoires in COVID-19. Sequenced by immunoSEQ multiplex PCR; TCRdb stores in-frame clones only, minus some. The sample shows 45,000 to 70,000 clones, approximately 81% of them seen only once. The sample consisted of peripheral blood. This sequence was found in a woman aged 80 or older with active or convalescent COVID-19.

The DNA of the CDR3 is TGTGCCAGCAGCCCCTCCCTAGCGGGGGCCTCCTACGAGCAGTACTTC. Its translation: CASSPSLAGASYEQYF. The chain combines TRBV9 with TRBJ2-7; 10 nucleotides line up with TRBD2. The trim removed 4 bases at V and 0 bases at J, leaving 7 bases unmatched. The CDR3 extends over 16 amino acids. The germline gives CDR1 SGDLS, CDR2 YYNGEE.